Sequencing of this T cell receptor (beta chain) was carried out in a study of vaccination and CD4 T cells after COVID-19. Treatment meaning: roughly 10-day PBMC culture with coronavirus spike peptide pools or control peptides (ViraFEST assay). ViraFEST used peptide pools to expand antigen-specific T cells before TCR sequencing. Note on this clonotype: Its antigen is as yet unknown.

V was clipped by 1 base and J by 0 bases, with 7 bases between them. Per the germline V gene, CDR1 is DFQATT and CDR2 is SNEGSKA (reference sequence). The CDR3 covers 15 residues. Cultured CD4+ T cells had their DNA profiled by the Oncomine TCR Beta short-read assay. TCRdb reanalysed the PCR reads using MiXCR and keeps one entry per CDR3 protein. The data show about 15,000 distinct CDR3 sequences, with roughly 61% seen just once and approximately 15% held by the top ten. This TCR came from a human donor who had recovered from COVID-19. The chain links TRBV20-1 to TRBJ2-6; D is ambiguous. Sequences were obtained from CD4+ T cells from blood, cultured in vitro. In nucleotides, the CDR3 is TGCAGTGCTAGAGTCGAAAGCTCTGGGGCCAACGTCCTGACTTTC. Translating it yields CSARVESSGANVLTF.